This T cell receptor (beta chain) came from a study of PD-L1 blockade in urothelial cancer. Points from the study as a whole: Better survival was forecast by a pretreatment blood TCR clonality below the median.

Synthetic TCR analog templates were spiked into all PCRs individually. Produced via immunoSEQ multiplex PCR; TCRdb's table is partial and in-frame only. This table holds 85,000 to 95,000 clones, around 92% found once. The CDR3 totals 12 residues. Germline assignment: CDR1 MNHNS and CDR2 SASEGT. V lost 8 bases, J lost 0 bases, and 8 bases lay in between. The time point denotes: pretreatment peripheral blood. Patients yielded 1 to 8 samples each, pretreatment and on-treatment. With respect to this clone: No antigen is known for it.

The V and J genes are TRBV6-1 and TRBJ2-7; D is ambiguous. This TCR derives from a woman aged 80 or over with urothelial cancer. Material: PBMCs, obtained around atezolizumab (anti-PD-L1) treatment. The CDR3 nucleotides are TGTGCCAGCCGGGTCAGCTCCTACGAGCAGTACTTC. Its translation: CASRVSSYEQYF.